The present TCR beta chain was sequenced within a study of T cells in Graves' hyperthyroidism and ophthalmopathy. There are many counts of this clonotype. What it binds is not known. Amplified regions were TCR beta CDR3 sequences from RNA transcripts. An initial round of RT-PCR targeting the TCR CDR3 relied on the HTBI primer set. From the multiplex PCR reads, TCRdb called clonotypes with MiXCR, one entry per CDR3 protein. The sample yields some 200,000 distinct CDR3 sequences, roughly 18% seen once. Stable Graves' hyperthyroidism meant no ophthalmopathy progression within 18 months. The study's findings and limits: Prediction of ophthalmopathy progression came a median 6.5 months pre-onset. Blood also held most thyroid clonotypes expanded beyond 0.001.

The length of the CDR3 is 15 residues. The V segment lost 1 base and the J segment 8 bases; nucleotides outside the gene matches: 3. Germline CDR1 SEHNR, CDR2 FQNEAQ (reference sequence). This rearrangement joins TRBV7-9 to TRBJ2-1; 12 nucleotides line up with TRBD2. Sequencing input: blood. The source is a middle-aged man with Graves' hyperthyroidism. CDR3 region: CASSLGTSGTDEQFF. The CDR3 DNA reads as TGTGCCAGCAGCTTAGGGACTAGCGGGACCGATGAGCAGTTCTTC.